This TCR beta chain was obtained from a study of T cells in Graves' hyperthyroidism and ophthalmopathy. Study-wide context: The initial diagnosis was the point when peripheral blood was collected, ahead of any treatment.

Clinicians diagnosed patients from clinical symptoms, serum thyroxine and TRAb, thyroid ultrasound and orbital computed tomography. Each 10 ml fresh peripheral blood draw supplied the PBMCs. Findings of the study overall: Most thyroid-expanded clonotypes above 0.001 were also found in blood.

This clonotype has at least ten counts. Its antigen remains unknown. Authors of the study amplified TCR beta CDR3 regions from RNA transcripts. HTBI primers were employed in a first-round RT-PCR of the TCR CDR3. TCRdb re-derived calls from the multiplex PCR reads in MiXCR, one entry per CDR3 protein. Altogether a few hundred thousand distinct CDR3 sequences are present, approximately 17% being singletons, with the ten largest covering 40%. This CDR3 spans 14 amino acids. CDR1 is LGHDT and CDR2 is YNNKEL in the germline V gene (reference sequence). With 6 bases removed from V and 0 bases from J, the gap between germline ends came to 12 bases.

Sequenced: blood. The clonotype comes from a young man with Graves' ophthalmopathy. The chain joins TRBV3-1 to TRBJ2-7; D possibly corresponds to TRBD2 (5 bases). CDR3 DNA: TGTGCCAGCAGTCCGAGCGGCTACTCCTACGAGCAGTACTTC. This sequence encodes CASSPSGYSYEQYF.